The present T cell receptor (beta chain) was sequenced within a study of shared clonotypes between healthy human individuals. With regard to this clone: What it binds is not known.

Germline CDR1 is MNHEY and CDR2 is SMNVEV (reference sequence). Trimming took 4 bases from V and 2 from J, leaving 12 bases between them. This CDR3 spans 14 amino acids. Findings and caveats of the study: Read depth was anticipated to influence clonotype sharing among donors.

Produced via immunoSEQ multiplex PCR; TCRdb's table is partial and in-frame only. The table lists roughly 500,000 clones, around 85% of them singletons. The V call is TRBV27, the J call TRBJ2-7, with D hard to call. The source of this sequence is a woman between 35 and 50 years old in good health. Some clones in this sample may be carry-over from other donors' samples. Sequenced sample: PBMCs. As DNA, the CDR3 is TGTGCCAGCAGTTCACGCCGTGGCACCTACGAGCAGTACTTC. It encodes CASSSRRGTYEQYF.